This note documents a single T cell receptor (beta chain) sequence. Its target antigen remains unknown. No base-level quality is on record; no much larger clone is a single base apart. This specimen belongs to a study (dated by TCRdb to about 2015). For the wider study: The study set out to test whether tumor-infiltrating Tregs in breast cancer get recruited from blood Tregs or are instead converted in situ from other CD4+ T cell subsets. The full study reports these points: The TCR alpha and beta sequences of tumor-infiltrating Tregs showed the greatest overlap with tumor naive CD4+ T cells, followed by blood naive CD4+ T cells. The TCR gene usage of tumor memory CD4+ T cells clustered together with blood and lymph node memory CD4+ cells and with lymph node naive CD4+ cells. The larger-cohort validation was restricted to a single TCR beta V-J rearrangement rather than whole repertoires.

The germline V gene encodes CDR1 MNHNS and CDR2 SASEGT. The CDR3 numbers 13 residues from cysteine through phenylalanine. Only CDR3 DNA is held: 39 bases, read in frame from base 1. V and J lose 6 bases and 3 bases, and a span of 8 bases separates them. Full-length TCR variable regions were amplified by 5' RACE PCR with constant-region reverse primers, followed by semi-nested PCR with Nested Universal Primer A. Using the ReliaPrep RNA Cell Miniprep System, total RNA was extracted, and the SMARTer RACE 5'/3' Kit was then used to reverse transcribe the RNA into 5'RACE-ready cDNA. Full-length TCR alpha and beta libraries were barcoded with multiplex adaptors and sequenced on an Illumina MiSeq. The authors' analysis ran thus. Sequencing data were pooled across the five patients for each of nine subset-tissue groups and compared by unsupervised clustering of TCR gene usage. The Morisita-Horn index was used to calculate repertoire similarity, with shared sequences weighted according to their contribution to each repertoire. TCRdb trimmed the raw reads at Q25, called clones with MiXCR and kept productive beta chains. Merged by CDR3 protein, the rows form single entries marked with the most common genes and DNA. These V and J calls derive from TCRdb rather than the authors' analysis. Within this sample are about 9,000 distinct CDR3 sequences, with about half of them counted one time only. The ten largest clones capture about 2.7% of the sample.

Cells that were CD4+CD25+CD127-/low were isolated as Tregs. Tregs, naive and memory CD4+ T cells from tumor, blood and ipsilateral draining lymph nodes of about five breast cancer patients underwent full-length TCR alpha and beta sequencing. Tumor tissue, along with lymph nodes from ipsilateral axillary dissection, was perfused with PBS, minced, and then digested using collagenase I and hyaluronidase. Mononuclear cells from lymph nodes or less than 65 ml of peripheral blood were isolated by Ficoll density gradient centrifugation. A purity exceeding 90% was confirmed by FACS for the sorted cell populations.

The source material was Tregs sorted from a lymph node. This clonotype was obtained from a female donor with breast cancer. The chain is made from TRBV6-1 and TRBJ2-2; the D gene assignment is ambiguous. The CDR3: CASRKDYTGELFF. The nucleotide sequence reads as follows: TGTGCCAGCAGAAAAGACTACACCGGGGAGCTGTTTTTT.